These 2 T cell receptor beta chains originate from one sample sequenced in a study of human thymus T cells. The thymus was resected at corrective cardiac surgery. Libraries were prepared by immunoSEQ multiplex PCR; TCRdb keeps only in-frame clonotypes and omits some of them. The repertoire includes roughly 130,000 clones, 90% to 95% of them detected once, and 0.02% to 0.03% sits in the top ten. The sequenced sample was thymus tissue. These TCRs come from a boy in the first two years of life with a congenital heart defect but otherwise immunologically healthy.

This clone was detected only once. The CDR3 DNA follows: TGTGCCAGCAGCATCGGACTAGCGGGGGCCTCAGATACGCAGTATTTT. Residues: CASSIGLAGASDTQYF. J is TRBJ2-3 and V is TRBV11-2; 13 bases are shared with TRBD2. The J segment lost 4 bases and the V segment lost 5 bases, leaving 6 bases of the junction unmatched. CDR1 and CDR2 (germline): SGHAT, FQNNGV. CDR3 length: 16 amino acids.

This sequence joins TRBV30 and TRBJ1-6, with TRBD1 matching over 9 bases. V dropped 5 bases and J dropped 7; count of bases not matched to a gene: 15. This CDR3 contains 17 residues. Germline V gives CDR1 GTSNPN, CDR2 SVGIG (reference sequence). The CDR3 DNA follows: TGTGCCTGGGGTCGGACAGGGGAAAGAATAGGAAATTCACCCCTCCACTTT. Residues: CAWGRTGERIGNSPLHF.